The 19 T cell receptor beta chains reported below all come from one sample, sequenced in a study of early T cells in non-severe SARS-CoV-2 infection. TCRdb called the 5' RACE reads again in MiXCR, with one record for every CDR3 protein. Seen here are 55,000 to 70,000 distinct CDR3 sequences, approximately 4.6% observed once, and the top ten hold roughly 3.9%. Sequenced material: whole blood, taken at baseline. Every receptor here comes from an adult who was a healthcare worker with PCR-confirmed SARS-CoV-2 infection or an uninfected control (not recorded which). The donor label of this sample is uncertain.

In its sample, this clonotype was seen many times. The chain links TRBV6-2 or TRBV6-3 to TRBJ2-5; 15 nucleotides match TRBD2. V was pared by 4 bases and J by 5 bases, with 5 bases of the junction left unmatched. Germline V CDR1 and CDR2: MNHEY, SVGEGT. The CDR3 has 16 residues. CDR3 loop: CASSWTSGGAGETQYF. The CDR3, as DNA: TGTGCCAGCAGTTGGACTAGCGGGGGGGCCGGTGAGACCCAGTACTTC.

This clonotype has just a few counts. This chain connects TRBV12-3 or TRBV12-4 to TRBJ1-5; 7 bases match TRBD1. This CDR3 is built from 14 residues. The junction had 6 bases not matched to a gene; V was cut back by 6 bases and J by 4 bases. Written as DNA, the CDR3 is TGTGCCAGCAGAACCGGGACAGCTAATCAGCCCCAGCATTTT. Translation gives CASRTGTANQPQHF.

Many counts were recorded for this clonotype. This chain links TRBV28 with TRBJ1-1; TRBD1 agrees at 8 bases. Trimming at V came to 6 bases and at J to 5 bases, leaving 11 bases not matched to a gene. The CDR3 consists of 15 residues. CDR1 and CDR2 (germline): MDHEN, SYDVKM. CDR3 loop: CASSRNNRGRTEAFF. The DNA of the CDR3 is TGTGCCAGCAGCCGAAATAACAGGGGGAGGACTGAAGCTTTCTTT.

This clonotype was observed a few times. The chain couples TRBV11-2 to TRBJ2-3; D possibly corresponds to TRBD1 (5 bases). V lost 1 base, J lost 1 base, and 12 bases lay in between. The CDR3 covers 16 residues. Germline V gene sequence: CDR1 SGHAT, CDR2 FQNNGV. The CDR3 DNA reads TGTGCCAGCAGCTTAGGGAAGGGGAAAGGCACAGATACGCAGTATTTT. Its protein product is CASSLGKGKGTDTQYF.

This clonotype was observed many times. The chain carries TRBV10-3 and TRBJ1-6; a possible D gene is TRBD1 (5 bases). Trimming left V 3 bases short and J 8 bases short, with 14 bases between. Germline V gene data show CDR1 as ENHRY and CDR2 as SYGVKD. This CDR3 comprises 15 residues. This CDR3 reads CAISERGGIDSPLHF. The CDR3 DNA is TGTGCCATCAGTGAACGCGGGGGAATCGATTCACCCCTCCACTTT.

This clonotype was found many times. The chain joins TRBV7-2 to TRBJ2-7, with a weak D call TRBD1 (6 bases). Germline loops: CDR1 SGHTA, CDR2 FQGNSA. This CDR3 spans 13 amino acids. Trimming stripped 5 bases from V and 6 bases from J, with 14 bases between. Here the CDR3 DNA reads TGTGCCAGCAGCCGGACAGTAGTCTCCGAGCAGTACTTC. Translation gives CASSRTVVSEQYF.

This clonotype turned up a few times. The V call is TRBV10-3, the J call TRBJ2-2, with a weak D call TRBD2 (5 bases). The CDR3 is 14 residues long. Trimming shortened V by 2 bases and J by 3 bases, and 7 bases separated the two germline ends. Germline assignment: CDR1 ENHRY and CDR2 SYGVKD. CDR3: CAISETGDTGELFF. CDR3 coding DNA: TGTGCCATCAGTGAGACCGGGGACACCGGGGAGCTGTTTTTT.

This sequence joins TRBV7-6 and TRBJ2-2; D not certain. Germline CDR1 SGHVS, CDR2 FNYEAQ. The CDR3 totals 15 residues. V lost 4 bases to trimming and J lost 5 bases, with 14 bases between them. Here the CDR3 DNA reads TGTGCCAGCAGCTATAGTGGGGAAGAGACCGGGGAGCTGTTTTTT. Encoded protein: CASSYSGEETGELFF.

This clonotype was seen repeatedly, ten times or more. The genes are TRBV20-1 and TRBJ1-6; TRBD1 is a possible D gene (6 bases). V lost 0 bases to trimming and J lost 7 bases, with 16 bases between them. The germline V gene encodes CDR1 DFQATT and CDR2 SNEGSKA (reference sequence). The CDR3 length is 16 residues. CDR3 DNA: TGCAGTGCTAGAGATCCAGGGCAGGGGACGAATTCACCCCTCCACTTT. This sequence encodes CSARDPGQGTNSPLHF.

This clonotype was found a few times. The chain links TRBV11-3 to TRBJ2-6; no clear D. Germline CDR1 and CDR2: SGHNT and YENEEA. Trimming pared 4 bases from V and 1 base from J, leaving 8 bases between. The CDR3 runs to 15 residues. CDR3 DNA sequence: TGTGCCAGCAGCTCTGTAGATTCTGGGGCCAACGTCCTGACTTTC. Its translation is CASSSVDSGANVLTF. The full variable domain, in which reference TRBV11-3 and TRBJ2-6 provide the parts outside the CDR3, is EAGVVQSPRYKIIEKKQPVAFWCNPISGHNTLYWYLQNLGQGPELLIRYENEEAVDDSQLPKDRFSAERLKGVDSTLKIQPAELGDSAVYLCASSSVDSGANVLTFGAGSRLTVL.

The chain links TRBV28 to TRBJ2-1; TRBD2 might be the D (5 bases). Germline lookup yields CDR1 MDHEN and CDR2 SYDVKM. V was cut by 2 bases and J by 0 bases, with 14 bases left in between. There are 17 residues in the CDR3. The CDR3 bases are TGTGCCAGCAGTTTAGGGGTCGGACTGAGCTCCTACAATGAGCAGTTCTTC. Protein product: CASSLGVGLSSYNEQFF. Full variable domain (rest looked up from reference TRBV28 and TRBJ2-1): DVKVTQSSRYLVKRTGEKVFLECVQDMDHENMFWYRQDPGLGLRLIYFSYDVKMKEKGDIPEGYSVSREKKERFSLILESASTNQTSMYLCASSLGVGLSSYNEQFFGPGTRLTVL.

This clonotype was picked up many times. For the CDR3, the DNA is TGTGCCAGCAGCCCCATGGGCATCACTGAAGCTTTCTTT. Its protein product is CASSPMGITEAFF. The chain recombines TRBV7-2 with TRBJ1-1; D gene unclear. The CDR3 is 13 amino acids. V lost 5 bases, J lost 4 bases, and 11 bases lay in between. Germline CDR1 and CDR2: SGHTA and FQGNSA.

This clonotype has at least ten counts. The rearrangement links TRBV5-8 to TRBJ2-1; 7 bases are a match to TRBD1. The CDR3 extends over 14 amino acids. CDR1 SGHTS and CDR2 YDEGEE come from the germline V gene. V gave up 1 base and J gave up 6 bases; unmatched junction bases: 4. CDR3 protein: CASSLWGTANEQFF. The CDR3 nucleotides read TGTGCCAGCAGCTTGTGGGGGACAGCCAATGAGCAGTTCTTC.

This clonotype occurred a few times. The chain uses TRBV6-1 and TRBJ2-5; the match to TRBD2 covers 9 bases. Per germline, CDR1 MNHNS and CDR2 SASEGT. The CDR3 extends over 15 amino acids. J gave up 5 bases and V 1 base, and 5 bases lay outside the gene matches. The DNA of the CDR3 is TGTGCCAGCAGTGAAGGCGGGGGGGCCCGCGAGACCCAGTACTTC. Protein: CASSEGGGARETQYF.

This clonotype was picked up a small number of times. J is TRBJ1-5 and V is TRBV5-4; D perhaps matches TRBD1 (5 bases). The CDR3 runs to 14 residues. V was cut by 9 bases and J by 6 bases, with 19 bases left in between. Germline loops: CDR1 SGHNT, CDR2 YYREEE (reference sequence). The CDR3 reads CATTTGGESQPQHF. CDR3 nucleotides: TGTGCCACCACAACCGGGGGGGAGAGTCAGCCCCAGCATTTT.

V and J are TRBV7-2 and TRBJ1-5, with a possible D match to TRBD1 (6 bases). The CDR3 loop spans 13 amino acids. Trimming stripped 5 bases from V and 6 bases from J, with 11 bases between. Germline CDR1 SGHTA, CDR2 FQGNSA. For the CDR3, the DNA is TGTGCCAGCAGCCCCCAGGGGTTTCAGCCCCAGCATTTT. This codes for CASSPQGFQPQHF. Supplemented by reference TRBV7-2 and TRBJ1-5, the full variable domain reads GAGVSQSPSNKVTEKGKDVELRCDPISGHTALYWYRQSLGQGLEFLIYFQGNSAPDKSGLPSDRFSAERTGGSVSTLTIQRTQQEDSAVYLCASSPQGFQPQHFGDGTRLSIL.

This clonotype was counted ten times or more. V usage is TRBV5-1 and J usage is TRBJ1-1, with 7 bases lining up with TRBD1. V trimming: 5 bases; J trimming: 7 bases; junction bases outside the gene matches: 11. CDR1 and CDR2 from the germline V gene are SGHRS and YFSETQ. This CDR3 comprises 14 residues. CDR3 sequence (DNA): TGCGCCAGCAGAGCCCTAGACAGGGCTTTTGAAGCTTTCTTT. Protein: CASRALDRAFEAFF.

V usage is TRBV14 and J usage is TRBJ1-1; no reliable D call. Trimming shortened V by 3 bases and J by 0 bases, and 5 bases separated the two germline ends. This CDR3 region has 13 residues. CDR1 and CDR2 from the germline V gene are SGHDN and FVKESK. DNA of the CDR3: TGTGCCAGCAGCCATTCGATGAACACTGAAGCTTTCTTT. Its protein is CASSHSMNTEAFF. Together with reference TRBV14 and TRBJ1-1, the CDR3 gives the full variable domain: EAGVTQFPSHSVIEKGQTVTLRCDPISGHDNLYWYRRVMGKEIKFLLHFVKESKQDESGMPNNRFLAERTGGTYSTLKVQPAELEDSGVYFCASSHSMNTEAFFGQGTRLTVV.

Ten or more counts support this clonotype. CDR3 coding DNA: TGTGCCAGCAGCTTAGTTACGGAAAAGACCCAGTACTTC. It codes for CASSLVTEKTQYF. V and J are TRBV7-2 and TRBJ2-5; D uncertain. CDR1 is SGHTA, CDR2 FQGNSA, per germline. The CDR3 totals 13 residues. Trimming stripped 1 base from V and 6 bases from J, with 9 bases between.